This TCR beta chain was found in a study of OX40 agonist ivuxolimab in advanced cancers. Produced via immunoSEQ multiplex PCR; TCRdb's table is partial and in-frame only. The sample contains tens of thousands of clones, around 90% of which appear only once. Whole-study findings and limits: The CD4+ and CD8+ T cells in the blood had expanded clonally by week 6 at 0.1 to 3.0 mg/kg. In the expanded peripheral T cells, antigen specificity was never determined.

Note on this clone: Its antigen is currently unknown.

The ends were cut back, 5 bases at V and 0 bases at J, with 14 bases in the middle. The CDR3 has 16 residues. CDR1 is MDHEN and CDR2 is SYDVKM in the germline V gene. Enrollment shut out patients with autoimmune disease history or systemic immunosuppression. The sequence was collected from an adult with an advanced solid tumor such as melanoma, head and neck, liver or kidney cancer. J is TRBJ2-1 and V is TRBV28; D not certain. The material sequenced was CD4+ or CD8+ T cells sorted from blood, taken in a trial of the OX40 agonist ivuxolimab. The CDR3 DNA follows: TGTGCCAGCAGTCCGACAACGGGTAGCTCCTACAATGAGCAGTTCTTC. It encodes CASSPTTGSSYNEQFF. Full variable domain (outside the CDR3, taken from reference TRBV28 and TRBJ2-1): DVKVTQSSRYLVKRTGEKVFLECVQDMDHENMFWYRQDPGLGLRLIYFSYDVKMKEKGDIPEGYSVSREKKERFSLILESASTNQTSMYLCASSPTTGSSYNEQFFGPGTRLTVL.